The 25 T cell receptor beta chains reported below all come from one sample, sequenced in a study of blood T cell repertoires in COVID-19 (dated by TCRdb to the early 2020s). Library prep was done by the immunoSEQ multiplex PCR assay. TCRdb mirrors the immuneACCESS table, restricted to in-frame sequences. Some clones are absent from its copies; in checked studies, under half trace to an unresolved V gene, and the reason for the others is unknown. The sample profile shows some 160,000 clones; around four fifths of them were found once. Of the sample, 6.2% falls within the top ten clones. Sequences were obtained from PBMCs or T cells enriched from blood (not recorded which). The source of these receptors is a woman in her thirties or forties who had recovered from COVID-19.

The count of this clone is one. The rearrangement links TRBV6-1 to TRBJ1-1; TRBD1 is a possible D gene (5 bases). V was cut by 0 bases and J by 5 bases, with 7 bases left in between. Germline CDR1 reads MNHNS; CDR2 reads SASEGT. This CDR3 has 13 residues. The CDR3 spells CASSEARGTEAFF. CDR3 DNA: TGTGCCAGCAGTGAAGCTAGGGGAACTGAAGCTTTCTTT.

This clone was seen only once. CDR3 bases: TGTGCCATCAGTGAGTCGGCTGGTCTAGCGGAAACGCTGTTTTTT. It is translated as CAISESAGLAETLFF. The genes are TRBV10-3 and TRBJ2-2, with TRBD2 matching over 7 bases. This CDR3 contains 15 residues. The J segment lost 13 bases and the V segment lost 0 bases, leaving 11 bases of the junction unmatched. Germline-derived CDR1 and CDR2 are ENHRY and SYGVKD.

This chain connects TRBV29-1 to TRBJ1-1; 8 bases align to TRBD1. Germline V gene data show CDR1 as SQVTM and CDR2 as ANQGSEA. CDR3 length equals 14 residues. V lost 3 bases to trimming and J lost 11 bases; unmatched junction nucleotides: 14. CDR3 coding DNA: TGCAGCGTTGAGAGACAGGGGTCTGGTTTAGGGGCTTTCTTT. Protein product: CSVERQGSGLGAFF. The complete variable domain, with remaining parts taken from reference TRBV29-1 and TRBJ1-1, reads SAVISQKPSRDICQRGTSLTIQCQVDSQVTMMFWYRQQPGQSLTLIATANQGSEATYESGFVIDKFPISRPNLTFSTLTVSNMSPEDSSIYLCSVERQGSGLGAFFGQGTRLTVV.

CDR3 DNA: TGCGCCAGCGGGGACAGGGGGGACCCCAAAAACATTCAGTACTTC. Translated, it gives CASGDRGDPKNIQYF. The rearrangement uses TRBV10-2 and TRBJ2-4; 11 nucleotides match TRBD1. From germline, CDR1 is WSHSY and CDR2 SAAADI. This CDR3 has 15 amino acids. Trimming at V came to 8 bases and at J to 2 bases, leaving 5 bases not matched to a gene.

This chain connects TRBV29-1 to TRBJ1-2, with D possibly TRBD1 on 6 matching bases. Per germline, CDR1 SQVTM and CDR2 ANQGSEA. Trimming cost V 1 base and J 7 bases, with 13 bases left between them. CDR3 length: 13 residues. The CDR3 here is CSVEVAGGSGYTF. CDR3 nucleotides: TGCAGCGTTGAAGTGGCGGGGGGCTCTGGCTACACCTTC.

The J gene is TRBJ1-5, the V gene TRBV27, with TRBD1 identical over 8 bases. The V gene end was trimmed by 2 bases and the J gene end by 6 bases; junction bases not matched to a gene: 3. The CDR3 is made up of 14 amino acids. CDR1 is MNHEY and CDR2 is SMNVEV in the germline V gene (reference sequence). The CDR3 loop is CASSLQTGVQPQHF. Here the CDR3 DNA reads TGTGCCAGCAGTTTACAGACAGGGGTTCAGCCCCAGCATTTT.

The gene calls are TRBV14 and TRBJ2-2; 8 bases fit TRBD2. CDR1 and CDR2 (germline): SGHDN, FVKESK. With V trimmed by 0 bases and J by 0 bases, 0 bases remained unmatched. CDR3 length: 16 amino acids. CDR3 coding DNA: TGTGCCAGCAGCCAAGAAGCGGGAGCGAACACCGGGGAGCTGTTTTTT. Its translation: CASSQEAGANTGELFF.

V usage is TRBV4-2 and J usage is TRBJ1-4, with 9 positions matching TRBD1. Germline V gives CDR1 LGHNA, CDR2 YNFKEQ. Losses at the gene ends were 3 bases for V and 2 bases for J; bases not matched to a gene: 4. The CDR3 is 16 residues long. CDR3 in DNA: TGTGCCAGCAGCCAGGCAACAGGGGGCACTAATGAAAAACTGTTTTTT. Amino acid sequence: CASSQATGGTNEKLFF.

The gene calls are TRBV6-5 and TRBJ1-3; possible D gene TRBD1, 5 bases. Germline loops: CDR1 MNHEY, CDR2 SVGAGI. The CDR3 contains 15 residues. Trimming stripped 4 bases from V and 2 bases from J, with 12 bases between. The CDR3 here is CASSFAGVAGNTIYF. The CDR3 DNA follows: TGTGCCAGCAGTTTTGCGGGGGTCGCTGGAAACACCATATATTTT.

The chain carries TRBV9 and TRBJ2-3; TRBD2 is a possible D gene (7 bases). Germline-derived CDR1 and CDR2 are SGDLS and YYNGEE. V was shortened by 4 bases and J by 2 bases, with 14 bases between the two germline ends. The CDR3 length is 15 residues. DNA for the CDR3: TGTGCCAGCAGCTCCACGGGGGGCCTCACAGATACGCAGTATTTT. This translates into CASSSTGGLTDTQYF.

The gene calls are TRBV19 and TRBJ2-1; 9 bases line up with TRBD2. The CDR3 runs to 16 residues. The ends lost 5 bases at V and 6 bases at J; junction bases unmatched: 11. CDR1 and CDR2 from the germline V gene are LNHDA and SQIVND (reference sequence). CDR3 region: CASSLGLATFGNEQFF. The CDR3 DNA reads TGTGCCAGTAGTCTGGGACTAGCCACGTTTGGCAATGAGCAGTTCTTC.

This clone showed up just a few times. The chain couples TRBV9 to TRBJ2-2; D might be TRBD1 (6 bases). Germline V CDR1 and CDR2: SGDLS, YYNGEE. CDR3 length: 14 residues. Trimming removed 0 bases from V and 7 bases from J, with 10 bases in between. CDR3 sequence: CASSVGVGGGELFF. In DNA form, the CDR3 reads TGTGCCAGCAGCGTAGGGGTAGGGGGCGGGGAGCTGTTTTTT.

This clone was observed a handful of times. V and J are TRBV7-8 and TRBJ2-7; a possible D gene is TRBD1 (6 bases). CDR1 SGHVS and CDR2 FQNEAQ come from the germline V gene. The CDR3 consists of 13 residues. V lost 1 base, J lost 5 bases, and 9 bases lay in between. The CDR3 sequence: CASSLDQGNEQYF. Written as DNA, the CDR3 is TGTGCCAGCAGCTTAGATCAGGGGAACGAGCAGTACTTC. The variable domain in full, completed from reference TRBV7-8 and TRBJ2-7, reads GAGVSQSPRYKVAKRGQDVALRCDPISGHVSLFWYQQALGQGPEFLTYFQNEAQLDKSGLPSDRFFAERPEGSVSTLKIQRTQQEDSAVYLCASSLDQGNEQYFGPGTRLTVT.

The rearrangement uses TRBV13 and TRBJ2-1; the D gene is possibly TRBD2 (6 bases). CDR1 is PRHDT and CDR2 is FYEKMQ in the germline V gene (reference sequence). V was clipped by 5 bases and J by 5 bases, with 10 bases between them. This CDR3 region has 13 residues. The CDR3 DNA sequence: TGTGCCAGCAGCGTGACTAGAGACAATGAGCAGTTCTTC. This codes for CASSVTRDNEQFF. Together with reference TRBV13 and TRBJ2-1, the CDR3 gives the full variable domain: AAGVIQSPRHLIKEKRETATLKCYPIPRHDTVYWYQQGPGQDPQFLISFYEKMQSDKGSIPDRFSAQQFSDYHSELNMSSLELGDSALYFCASSVTRDNEQFFGPGTRLTVL.

This chain joins TRBV12-3 or TRBV12-4 and TRBJ1-2, with 7 bases aligning to TRBD1. There are 13 residues in the CDR3. The V gene end was trimmed by 6 bases and the J gene end by 8 bases; junction bases not matched to a gene: 9. The CDR3 DNA reads TGTGCCAGCAGGATCGGACAGGCCGGGGGCTACACCTTC. It encodes CASRIGQAGGYTF.

The J gene is TRBJ1-5, the V gene TRBV6-5, with D tentatively TRBD1 (5 bases). CDR1 is MNHEY and CDR2 is SVGAGI in the germline V gene. Trimming took 10 bases from V and 3 from J, leaving 13 bases between them. This CDR3 contains 13 residues. CDR3 in amino acids: CATHAGLNQPQHF. The CDR3 DNA is TGTGCCACACACGCGGGGCTCAATCAGCCCCAGCATTTT.

Here the CDR3 reads CASSWPGGSGYTF. The CDR3 nucleotides read TGTGCCAGCAGCTGGCCAGGGGGAAGCGGCTACACCTTC. J is TRBJ1-2 and V is TRBV27; TRBD1 aligns across 7 bases. The length of the CDR3 is 13 residues. The germline CDR1 and CDR2 sequences are MNHEY and SMNVEV (reference sequence). V lost 6 bases, J lost 8 bases, and 9 bases stayed unmatched.

The CDR3 DNA sequence: TGTGCCAGCAGCCAACGGGGGGGCCGCTATGGCTACACCTTC. Protein product: CASSQRGGRYGYTF. The genes are TRBV7-8 and TRBJ1-2; possible D gene TRBD1, 6 bases. CDR3 length: 14 residues. CDR1 and CDR2 (germline): SGHVS, FQNEAQ. With 5 bases removed from V and 4 bases from J, the gap between germline ends came to 14 bases.

This clone was seen a handful of times. The chain combines TRBV5-5 with TRBJ2-1, with 11 bases aligning to TRBD1. CDR1 and CDR2 (germline): SGHKS, YYEKEE (reference sequence). The CDR3 spans 15 residues. With V trimmed by 4 bases and J by 3 bases, 3 bases remained unmatched. The CDR3 bases are TGTGCCAGCAGCCCCGGGACAGGGGGCTACAATGAGCAGTTCTTC. This sequence encodes CASSPGTGGYNEQFF. Filled out from reference TRBV5-5 and TRBJ2-1, the complete variable domain reads DAGVTQSPTHLIKTRGQQVTLRCSPISGHKSVSWYQQVLGQGPQFIFQYYEKEERGRGNFPDRFSARQFPNYSSELNVNALLLGDSALYLCASSPGTGGYNEQFFGPGTRLTVL.

The chain carries TRBV7-9 and TRBJ2-7; 10 nucleotides agree with TRBD2. Unmatched junction bases numbered 7, after V lost 4 bases and J lost 4 bases. CDR1 SEHNR and CDR2 FQNEAQ come from the germline V gene (reference sequence). The CDR3 spans 15 residues. The CDR3 DNA follows: TGTGCCAGCAGCTCCTCTCTAGCGGGAGTGTACGAGCAGTACTTC. Its protein is CASSSSLAGVYEQYF.

The chain is built from TRBV18 and TRBJ1-1, with 7 bases that match TRBD1. V lost 4 bases to trimming and J lost 3 bases; unmatched junction nucleotides: 5. The CDR3 has 14 amino acids. Per the germline V gene, CDR1 is KGHSH and CDR2 is LQKENI. The CDR3 DNA sequence: TGTGCCAGCTCACTGGGACAGTCATACACTGAAGCTTTCTTT. Translated, it gives CASSLGQSYTEAFF.

The gene calls are TRBV29-1 and TRBJ1-1; D gene uncertain. CDR3 length: 13 residues. V was cut by 5 bases and J by 11 bases, with 21 bases left in between. Germline CDR1 is SQVTM and CDR2 is ANQGSEA. The CDR3 here is CSVITGPITWAFF. CDR3 nucleotide sequence: TGCAGCGTTATTACTGGGCCGATAACCTGGGCTTTCTTT.

V is TRBV19 and J is TRBJ2-3; 15 bases are a match to TRBD2. Germline V CDR1 and CDR2: LNHDA, SQIVND (reference sequence). The CDR3 totals 14 residues. The J segment lost 5 bases and the V segment lost 8 bases, leaving 2 bases of the junction unmatched. The CDR3 protein is CASGLAGGRDTQYF. The CDR3, as DNA: TGTGCCAGTGGACTAGCGGGAGGGCGAGATACGCAGTATTTT.

This clone was observed once. V and J are TRBV27 and TRBJ2-1; maybe TRBD1 (6 bases). Germline values: CDR1 MNHEY, CDR2 SMNVEV (reference sequence). V lost 5 bases to trimming and J lost 5 bases, with 13 bases between them. The CDR3 covers 14 residues. CDR3 nucleotide sequence: TGTGCCAGCAGTCCGGGACAAGCAAACAATGAGCAGTTCTTC. This codes for CASSPGQANNEQFF.

This chain connects TRBV7-8 to TRBJ2-7; D gene ambiguous. Per germline, CDR1 SGHVS and CDR2 FQNEAQ. The CDR3 length is 12 residues. Trimming cost V 1 base and J 6 bases, with 7 bases left between them. The CDR3 nucleotides read TGTGCCAGCAGCTTAGTCTTCCTCGAGCAGTACTTC. It encodes CASSLVFLEQYF.